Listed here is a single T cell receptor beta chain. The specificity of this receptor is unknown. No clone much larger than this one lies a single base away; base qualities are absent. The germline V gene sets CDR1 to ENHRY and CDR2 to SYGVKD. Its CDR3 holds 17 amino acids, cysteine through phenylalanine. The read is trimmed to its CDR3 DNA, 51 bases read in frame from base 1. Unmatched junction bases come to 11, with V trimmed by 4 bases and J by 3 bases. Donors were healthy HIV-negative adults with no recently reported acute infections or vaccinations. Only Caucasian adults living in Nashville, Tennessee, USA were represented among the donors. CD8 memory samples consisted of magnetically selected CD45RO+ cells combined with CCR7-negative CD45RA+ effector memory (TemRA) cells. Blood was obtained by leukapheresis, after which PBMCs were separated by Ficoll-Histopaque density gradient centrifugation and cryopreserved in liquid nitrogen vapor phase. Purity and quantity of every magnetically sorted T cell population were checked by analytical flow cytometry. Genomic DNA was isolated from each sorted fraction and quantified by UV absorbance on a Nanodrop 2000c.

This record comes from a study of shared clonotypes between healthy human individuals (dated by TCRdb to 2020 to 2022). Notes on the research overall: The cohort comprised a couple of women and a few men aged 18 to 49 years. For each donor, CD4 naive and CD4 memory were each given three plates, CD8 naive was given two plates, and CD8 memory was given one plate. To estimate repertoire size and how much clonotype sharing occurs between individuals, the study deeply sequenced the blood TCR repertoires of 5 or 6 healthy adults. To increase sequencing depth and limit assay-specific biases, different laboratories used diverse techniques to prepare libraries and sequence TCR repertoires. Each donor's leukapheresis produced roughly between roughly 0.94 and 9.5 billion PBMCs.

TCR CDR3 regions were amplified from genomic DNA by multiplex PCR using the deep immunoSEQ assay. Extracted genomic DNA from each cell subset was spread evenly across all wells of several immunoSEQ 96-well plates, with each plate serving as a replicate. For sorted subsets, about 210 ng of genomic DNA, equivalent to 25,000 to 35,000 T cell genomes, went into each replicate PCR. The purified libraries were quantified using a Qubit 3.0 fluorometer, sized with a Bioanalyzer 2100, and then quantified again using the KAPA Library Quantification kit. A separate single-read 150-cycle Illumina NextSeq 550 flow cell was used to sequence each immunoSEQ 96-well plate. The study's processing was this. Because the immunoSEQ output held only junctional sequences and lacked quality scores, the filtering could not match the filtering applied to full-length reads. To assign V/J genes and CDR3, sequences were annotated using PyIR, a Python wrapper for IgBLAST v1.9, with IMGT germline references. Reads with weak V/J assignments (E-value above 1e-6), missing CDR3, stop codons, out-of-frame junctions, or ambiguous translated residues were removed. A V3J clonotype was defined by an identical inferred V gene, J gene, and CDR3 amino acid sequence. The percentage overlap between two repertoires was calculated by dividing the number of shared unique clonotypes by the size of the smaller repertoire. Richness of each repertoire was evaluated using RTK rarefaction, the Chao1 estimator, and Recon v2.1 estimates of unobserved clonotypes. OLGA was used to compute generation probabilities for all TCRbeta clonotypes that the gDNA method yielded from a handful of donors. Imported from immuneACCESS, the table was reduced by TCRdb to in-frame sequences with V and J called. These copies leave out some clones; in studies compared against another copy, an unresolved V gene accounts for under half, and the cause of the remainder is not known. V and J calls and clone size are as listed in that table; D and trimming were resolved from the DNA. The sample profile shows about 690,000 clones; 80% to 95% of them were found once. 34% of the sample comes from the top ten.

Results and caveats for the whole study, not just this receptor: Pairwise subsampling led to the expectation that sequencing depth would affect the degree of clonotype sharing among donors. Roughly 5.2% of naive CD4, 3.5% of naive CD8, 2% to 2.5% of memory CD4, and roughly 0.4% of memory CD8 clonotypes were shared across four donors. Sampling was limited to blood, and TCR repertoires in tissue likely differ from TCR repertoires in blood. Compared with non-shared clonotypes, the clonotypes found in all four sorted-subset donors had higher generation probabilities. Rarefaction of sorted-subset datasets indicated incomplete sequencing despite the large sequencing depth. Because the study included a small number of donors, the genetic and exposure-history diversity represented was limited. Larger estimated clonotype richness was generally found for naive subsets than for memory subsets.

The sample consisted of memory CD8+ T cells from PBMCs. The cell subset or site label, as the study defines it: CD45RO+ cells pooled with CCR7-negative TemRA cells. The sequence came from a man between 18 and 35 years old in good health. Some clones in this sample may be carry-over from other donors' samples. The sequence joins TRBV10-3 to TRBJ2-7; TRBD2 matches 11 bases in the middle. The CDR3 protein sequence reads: CAISVGLAGGPSYEQYF. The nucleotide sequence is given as TGTGCCATCAGTGTCGGTCTAGCGGGAGGTCCTAGCTACGAGCAGTACTTC.